This T cell receptor (beta chain) comes out of a study of T cell responses to AZD1222 COVID-19 vaccine. Findings and limits, study-wide: The sample set comprised mostly white British donors with more females, and clonal diversity was possibly underestimated.

Germline V lookup: CDR1 SNHLY, CDR2 FYNNEI. The CDR3 totals 12 residues. The germline V and J ends were trimmed by 8 bases and 6 bases, with 14 bases remaining between them. Details on this clone: Antigen unknown.

Sequenced by immunoSEQ multiplex PCR; TCRdb stores in-frame clones only, minus some. The table has roughly 180,000 clones, approximately 90% seen once; the top ten hold under 2.5%. The TCR sequence derives from an adult in good health. The sample consisted of peripheral blood, taken on day 0 of AZD1222 vaccination. The chain is built from TRBV2 and TRBJ2-7, with D unclear. The CDR3 sequence is CASGRLPLEQYF. CDR3 coding DNA: TGTGCCAGCGGCCGCCTACCCCTCGAGCAGTACTTC.